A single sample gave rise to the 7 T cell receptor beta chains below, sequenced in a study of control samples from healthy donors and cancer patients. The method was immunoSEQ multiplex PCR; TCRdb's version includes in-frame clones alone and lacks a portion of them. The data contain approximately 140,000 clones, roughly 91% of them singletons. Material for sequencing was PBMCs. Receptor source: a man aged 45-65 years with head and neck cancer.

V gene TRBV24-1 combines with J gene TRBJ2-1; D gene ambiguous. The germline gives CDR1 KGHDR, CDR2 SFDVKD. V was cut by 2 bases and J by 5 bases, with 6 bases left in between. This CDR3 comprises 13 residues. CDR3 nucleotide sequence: TGTGCCACCAGTGATTACGGACACAATGAGCAGTTCTTC. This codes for CATSDYGHNEQFF.

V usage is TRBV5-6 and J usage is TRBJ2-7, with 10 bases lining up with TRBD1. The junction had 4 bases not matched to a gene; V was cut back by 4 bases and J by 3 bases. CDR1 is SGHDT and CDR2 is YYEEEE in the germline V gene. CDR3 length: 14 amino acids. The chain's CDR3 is CASSLGQGFYEQYF. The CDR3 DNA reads TGTGCCAGCAGCCTGGGACAGGGGTTCTACGAGCAGTACTTC.

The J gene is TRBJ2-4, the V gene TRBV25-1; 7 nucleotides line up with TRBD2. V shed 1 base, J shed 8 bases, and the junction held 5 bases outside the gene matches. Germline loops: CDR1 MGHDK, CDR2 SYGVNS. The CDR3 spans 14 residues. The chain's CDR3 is CASSEWEGFDIQYF. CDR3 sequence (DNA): TGTGCCAGCAGTGAATGGGAGGGGTTCGACATTCAGTACTTC.

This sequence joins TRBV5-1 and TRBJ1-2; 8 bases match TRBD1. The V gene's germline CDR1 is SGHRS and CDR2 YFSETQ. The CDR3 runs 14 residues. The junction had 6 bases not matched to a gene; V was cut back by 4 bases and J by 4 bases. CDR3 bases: TGCGCCAGCAGCCCCCCCGACAGGGGCTATGGCTACACCTTC. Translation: CASSPPDRGYGYTF.

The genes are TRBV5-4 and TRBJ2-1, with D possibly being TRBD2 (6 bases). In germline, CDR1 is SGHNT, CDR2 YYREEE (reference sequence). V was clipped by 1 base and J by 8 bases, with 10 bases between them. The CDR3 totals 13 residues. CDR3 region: CASSLTSLDEQFF. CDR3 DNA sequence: TGTGCCAGCAGCTTGACTAGCTTGGATGAGCAGTTCTTC. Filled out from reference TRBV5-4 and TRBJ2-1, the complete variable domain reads ETGVTQSPTHLIKTRGQQVTLRCSSQSGHNTVSWYQQALGQGPQFIFQYYREEENGRGNFPPRFSGLQFPNYSSELNVNALELDDSALYLCASSLTSLDEQFFGPGTRLTVL.

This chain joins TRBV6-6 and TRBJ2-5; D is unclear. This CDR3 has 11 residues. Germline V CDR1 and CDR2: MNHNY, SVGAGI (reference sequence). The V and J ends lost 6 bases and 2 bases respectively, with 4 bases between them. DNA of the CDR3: TGTGCCAGCAGGGAACAAGAGACCCAGTACTTC. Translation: CASREQETQYF.

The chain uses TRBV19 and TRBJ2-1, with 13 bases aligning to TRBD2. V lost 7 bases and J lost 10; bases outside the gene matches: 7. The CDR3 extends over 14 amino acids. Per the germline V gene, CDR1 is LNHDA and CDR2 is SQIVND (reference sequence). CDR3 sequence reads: CASNRLAGGGEQFF. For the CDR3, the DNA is TGTGCCAGTAACCGACTAGCGGGAGGCGGGGAGCAGTTCTTC.